The sequence of this T cell receptor beta chain was determined in a study of blood T cells in healthy people across ages. Germline V CDR1 and CDR2: SGHDT, YYEEEE. This CDR3 has 16 residues. Trimming took 3 bases from V and 2 from J; bases not matched to a gene: 7. Next came a second PCR, run for about 6 to 12 cycles, which used a sample-barcoded 5' primer along with a J-beta primer mix. TCRdb reprocessed the 5' RACE reads via MiXCR and lists one record per CDR3 protein. The sample includes about 1.6 million distinct CDR3 sequences, 30% to 40% seen only once; the top ten take about 11%. This clonotype was picked up a small number of times.

The chain couples TRBV5-6 to TRBJ2-5; 10 bases match TRBD1. The sequenced material came from blood. The TCR sequence derives from a woman younger than 45 in good health. CDR3 DNA sequence: TGTGCCAGCAGCTACTGGACAGGGGGGACTCAAGAGACCCAGTACTTC. Translated, it gives CASSYWTGGTQETQYF.